These 8 T cell receptor beta chains share one sample of origin, sequenced in a study of CD8+CD57+ T cells in acquired aplastic anemia. Patients chosen for sequencing had CD8+CD57+ cells that had expanded, as shown by flow cytometry. Genomic DNA served as template for TCR beta VDJ and CDR3 profiling. MiXCR, applied by TCRdb to the reads, yields one record per CDR3 protein. The sample lists some 150,000 distinct CDR3 sequences, roughly 49% occurring once. The sample was sorted CD4+, CD8+, or CD8+CD57+ T cells (not recorded which) from PBMCs. Receptors were obtained from a human donor with aplastic anemia.

This clonotype was counted a few times. A much larger clone lies a single base off, so this may be a read error. The CDR3 bases are TGCGCCAGCGGCTTAAGCGGGATCGAGCAGTTCTTC. It yields the protein CASGLSGIEQFF. The chain recombines TRBV5-1 with TRBJ2-1; 7 nucleotides align to TRBD2. The CDR3 consists of 12 residues. The V gene's germline CDR1 is SGHRS and CDR2 YFSETQ.

This clonotype occurred once. V is TRBV10-1 and J is TRBJ2-7; 15 bases map to TRBD2. Germline V CDR1 and CDR2: WNHNN, SYGVQD (reference sequence). The junction had 4 bases not matched to a gene; V was cut back by 4 bases and J by 0 bases. The CDR3 sequence is 17 residues long. The CDR3 reads CASSGTSGRGSSYEQYF. In nucleotides, the CDR3 is TGCGCCAGCAGTGGGACTAGCGGGAGGGGTAGCTCCTACGAGCAGTACTTC.

This clonotype was observed many times. CDR3 residues: CATSDFDHNEQFF. The CDR3 region has the DNA TGTGCCACCAGTGATTTTGACCACAATGAGCAGTTCTTC. This sequence joins TRBV24-1 and TRBJ2-1; no firm D call. Germline V gene data show CDR1 as KGHDR and CDR2 as SFDVKD. V was trimmed by 1 base and J by 5 bases, leaving 5 bases between them. This CDR3 is built from 13 residues.

The chain links TRBV19 to TRBJ1-5; TRBD1 might be the D (5 bases). The CDR3 consists of 16 residues. Trimming left V 10 bases short and J 0 bases short, with 19 bases between. Germline-derived CDR1 and CDR2 are LNHDA and SQIVND (reference sequence). In DNA form, the CDR3 reads TGTGCCACACACTCCGGGGCAGACTATAGCAATCAGCCCCAGCATTTT. Protein product: CATHSGADYSNQPQHF.

This clonotype appeared a single time. The chain uses TRBV20-1 and TRBJ2-5; TRBD1 or TRBD2 may be the D gene (6 bases each). Between the trimmed V and J ends, which lost 8 bases and 5 bases, there was a span of 21 bases. From germline, CDR1 is DFQATT and CDR2 SNEGSKA (reference sequence). This CDR3 spans 14 amino acids. The CDR3: CSLAQEGEAETQYF. The CDR3 nucleotides are TGCAGTTTAGCGCAGGAGGGGGAAGCGGAGACCCAGTACTTC.

The rearrangement links TRBV19 to TRBJ1-2; no firm D call. Germline V gene sequence: CDR1 LNHDA, CDR2 SQIVND (reference sequence). This CDR3 is 13 amino acids long. The V end was cut by 3 bases, the J end by 4 bases, with 9 bases between. The CDR3 DNA follows: TGTGCCAGTAGTATTCGGGAAGCCTATGGCTACACCTTC. It specifies CASSIREAYGYTF.

Of note for this clonotype: A much bigger clone sits one base away, suggesting this may be a read error. This chain links TRBV11-1 with TRBJ2-6, with 7 bases matching TRBD2. The CDR3 loop spans 16 amino acids. CDR1 is SGHAT, CDR2 FQDESV, per germline (reference sequence). The junction had 2 bases not matched to a gene; V was cut back by 3 bases and J by 0 bases. The chain's CDR3 is CASSLAGDSGANVLTF. The DNA of the CDR3 is TGTGCCAGCAGCTTGGCGGGGGACTCTGGGGCCAACGTCCTGACTTTC.

The rearrangement links TRBV20-1 to TRBJ2-7; 7 bases align to TRBD1. With V trimmed by 6 bases and J by 3 bases, 8 bases remained unmatched. CDR1 and CDR2 from the germline V gene are DFQATT and SNEGSKA (reference sequence). The CDR3 runs 13 residues. CDR3 DNA: TGCAGTGCGCCGTCGGACAGGAACTACGAGCAGTACTTC. The encoded protein is CSAPSDRNYEQYF.